The 18 T cell receptor beta chains reported below all come from one sample, sequenced in a study of blood T cell repertoires in COVID-19 (dated by TCRdb to the early 2020s). Library prep was done by the immunoSEQ multiplex PCR assay. Drawn from immuneACCESS, this table holds only the in-frame rearrangements with V and J called that TCRdb kept. Clones are partly lost; checked studies trace under half to an unresolved V gene and leave the rest unexplained. The sample table contains roughly 120,000 clones; only one count was recorded for roughly 89% of them. Roughly 2.2% of the sample rests with the top ten. What was sequenced was peripheral blood. Source of these receptors: a woman between 45 and 60 years old with acute or convalescent COVID-19.

The CDR3 spells CASTRNTEAFF. The CDR3 region has the DNA TGTGCCAGTACCAGAAACACTGAAGCTTTCTTT. The J gene is TRBJ1-1, the V gene TRBV19; D ambiguous. The V end was cut by 7 bases, the J end by 2 bases, with 5 bases between. Germline V lookup: CDR1 LNHDA, CDR2 SQIVND (reference sequence). This CDR3 has 11 residues.

This chain joins TRBV19 and TRBJ2-3; perhaps TRBD2 as D (5 bases). CDR1 and CDR2 (germline): LNHDA, SQIVND (reference sequence). The CDR3 totals 12 residues. Trimming stripped 10 bases from V and 0 bases from J, with 8 bases between. This CDR3 reads CATSPSTDTQYF. The CDR3 nucleotides are TGTGCCACTAGCCCAAGCACAGATACGCAGTATTTT. The full variable domain, its missing parts supplied by reference TRBV19 and TRBJ2-3, is DGGITQSPKYLFRKEGQNVTLSCEQNLNHDAMYWYRQDPGQGLRLIYYSQIVNDFQKGDIAEGYSVSREKKESFPLTVTSAQKNPTAFYLCATSPSTDTQYFGPGTRLTVL.

The V call is TRBV7-2, the J call TRBJ2-1; 13 bases are a match to TRBD2. The V segment lost 5 bases and the J segment 3 bases; nucleotides outside the gene matches: 4. Germline CDR1 SGHTA, CDR2 FQGNSA. There are 16 residues in the CDR3. The CDR3 here is CASSGGLAGYYNEQFF. The CDR3 bases are TGTGCCAGCAGCGGGGGACTAGCGGGGTACTACAATGAGCAGTTCTTC.

J is TRBJ1-1 and V is TRBV5-6; TRBD1 agrees at 7 bases. This CDR3 has 15 residues. In germline, CDR1 is SGHDT, CDR2 YYEEEE. J lost 0 bases, V lost 4 bases, and 6 bases had no gene match. For the CDR3, the DNA is TGTGCCAGCAGCAGCCAGGGACAGCTGAACACTGAAGCTTTCTTT. Translating gives CASSSQGQLNTEAFF.

The sample holds one count of this clone. This chain uses TRBV19 with TRBJ1-1; D not resolved. Trimming pared 3 bases from V and 6 bases from J, leaving 8 bases between. In germline, CDR1 is LNHDA, CDR2 SQIVND (reference sequence). The length of the CDR3 is 12 residues. CDR3 amino acids: CASSIGQAEAFF. Written as DNA, the CDR3 is TGTGCCAGTAGTATCGGTCAGGCTGAAGCTTTCTTT.

The genes are TRBV18 and TRBJ1-1; the D is unclear. The CDR3 is made up of 15 amino acids. V gave up 2 bases and J gave up 0 bases, with 10 bases separating them. CDR1 is KGHSH, CDR2 LQKENI, per germline. The CDR3: CASSPRTSMNTEAFF. The CDR3 region has the DNA TGTGCCAGCTCACCAAGAACATCCATGAACACTGAAGCTTTCTTT.

The chain has TRBV21-1 and TRBJ1-4; the table gives TRBD1 as D, unverified against the DNA. TRBV21-1 is noted as a pseudogene. This CDR3 is 15 amino acids long. The CDR3 loop reads CASSRQGGTNEKLFF. The CDR3 DNA follows: TGTGCCAGCAGCAGACAGGGGGGAACTAATGAAAAACTGTTTTTT.

The gene calls are TRBV18 and TRBJ1-1, with D possibly being TRBD1 (5 bases). This CDR3 contains 14 residues. Germline values: CDR1 KGHSH, CDR2 LQKENI. V dropped 3 bases and J dropped 4 bases, with 12 bases sitting between them. The CDR3 nucleotides read TGTGCCAGCTCACCCCTCAGGGAGGGCACTGAAGCTTTCTTT. Its protein product is CASSPLREGTEAFF.

As DNA, the CDR3 is TGTGCCAGCAGCCAGACTAGCGGGGGTTACAATGAGCAGTTCTTC. It translates to CASSQTSGGYNEQFF. The V gene is TRBV13, the J gene TRBJ2-1; 12 bases fit TRBD2. Germline V CDR1 and CDR2: PRHDT, FYEKMQ (reference sequence). The CDR3 loop spans 15 amino acids. The V gene end was trimmed by 5 bases and the J gene end by 4 bases; junction bases not matched to a gene: 3. The entire variable domain, with the rest obtained from reference TRBV13 and TRBJ2-1, is as follows: AAGVIQSPRHLIKEKRETATLKCYPIPRHDTVYWYQQGPGQDPQFLISFYEKMQSDKGSIPDRFSAQQFSDYHSELNMSSLELGDSALYFCASSQTSGGYNEQFFGPGTRLTVL.

CDR3 loop: CASSQVRVLTGGGYTF. The CDR3 region has the DNA TGCGCCAGCAGCCAAGTAAGGGTCTTGACAGGGGGCGGCTACACCTTC. The chain has TRBV4-1 and TRBJ1-2; 10 bases fit TRBD1. Trimming took 1 base from V and 8 from J; bases not matched to a gene: 10. CDR3 length: 16 residues. Germline V gene sequence: CDR1 MGHRA, CDR2 YSYEKL.

This sequence joins TRBV6-1 and TRBJ1-5; possibly TRBD1 for D (5 bases). CDR3 length equals 17 residues. The germline V gene encodes CDR1 MNHNS and CDR2 SASEGT. V was clipped by 0 bases and J by 6 bases, with 18 bases between them. This CDR3 reads CASSEALLMVGGQPQHF. CDR3 coding DNA: TGTGCCAGCAGTGAAGCGCTGTTAATGGTGGGGGGTCAGCCCCAGCATTTT.

The chain recombines TRBV7-2 with TRBJ2-5; 10 nucleotides agree with TRBD2. Germline assignment: CDR1 SGHTA and CDR2 FQGNSA. With V trimmed by 5 bases and J by 5 bases, 11 bases remained unmatched. The CDR3 is 16 amino acids. CDR3 loop: CASSPLGLAGEETQYF. CDR3 nucleotide sequence: TGTGCCAGCAGCCCCCTAGGGCTAGCGGGGGAGGAGACCCAGTACTTC. Using reference TRBV7-2 and TRBJ2-5 for the parts outside the CDR3, the full variable domain is GAGVSQSPSNKVTEKGKDVELRCDPISGHTALYWYRQSLGQGLEFLIYFQGNSAPDKSGLPSDRFSAERTGGSVSTLTIQRTQQEDSAVYLCASSPLGLAGEETQYFGPGTRLLVL.

This chain links TRBV19 with TRBJ1-1; TRBD1 matches 9 bases. V lost 5 bases, J lost 2 bases, and 9 bases stayed unmatched. The CDR3 is 16 residues long. Looked up from germline, CDR1 is LNHDA and CDR2 is SQIVND (reference sequence). CDR3 sequence: CASSQFWGQGNTEAFF. As DNA, the CDR3 is TGTGCCAGTAGTCAGTTTTGGGGACAGGGAAACACTGAAGCTTTCTTT. The full variable domain, with the rest looked up from reference TRBV19 and TRBJ1-1, is DGGITQSPKYLFRKEGQNVTLSCEQNLNHDAMYWYRQDPGQGLRLIYYSQIVNDFQKGDIAEGYSVSREKKESFPLTVTSAQKNPTAFYLCASSQFWGQGNTEAFFGQGTRLTVV.

This chain links TRBV6-1 with TRBJ1-1; D might be TRBD1 (5 bases). The germline V and J ends were trimmed by 3 bases and 1 base, with 6 bases remaining between them. This CDR3 has 13 residues. The germline V gene encodes CDR1 MNHNS and CDR2 SASEGT. The CDR3 protein is CASSDQGNTEAFF. CDR3 DNA: TGTGCCAGCAGTGATCAGGGGAACACTGAAGCTTTCTTT.

The genes are TRBV6-6 and TRBJ2-7, with 10 nucleotides matching TRBD1. The CDR3 is 15 amino acids. Germline CDR1 is MNHNY and CDR2 is SVGAGI (reference sequence). V lost 2 bases to trimming and J lost 7 bases; unmatched junction nucleotides: 8. The CDR3 loop is CASSYPRDRGGEQYF. As DNA, the CDR3 is TGTGCCAGCAGTTACCCGCGGGACAGGGGTGGTGAGCAGTACTTC.

This chain connects TRBV7-2 to TRBJ1-2; no clear D gene. Germline V lookup: CDR1 SGHTA, CDR2 FQGNSA. The CDR3 is made up of 15 amino acids. V lost 5 bases and J 7 bases, leaving 20 bases between the germline ends. The CDR3 nucleotides are TGTGCCAGCAGCCTTTTAGGTTTTCCAGCGGGTGGCTACACCTTC. Its translation: CASSLLGFPAGGYTF.

J is TRBJ2-7 and V is TRBV13; the match to TRBD2 covers 10 bases. The trim removed 4 bases at V and 3 bases at J, leaving 0 bases unmatched. Germline lookup yields CDR1 PRHDT and CDR2 FYEKMQ (reference sequence). This CDR3 is 13 amino acids long. This chain's CDR3 is CASSSSGSYEQYF. The DNA of the CDR3 is TGTGCCAGCAGCTCTAGCGGGAGCTACGAGCAGTACTTC.

The chain is built from TRBV27 and TRBJ1-2; TRBD1 aligns across 9 bases. Germline V lookup: CDR1 MNHEY, CDR2 SMNVEV (reference sequence). CDR3 length equals 14 residues. Losses at the gene ends were 2 bases for V and 5 bases for J; bases not matched to a gene: 3. CDR3 sequence: CASSLGTGSYGYTF. The CDR3 coding sequence is TGTGCCAGCAGTTTAGGGACAGGGTCGTATGGCTACACCTTC.